Below, 26 T cell receptor beta chains from the same sample are listed, as sequenced in a study of lymphopenia after photon versus proton radiotherapy. Some clones are missing from TCRdb's copy, which holds only in-frame ones; the method was immunoSEQ multiplex PCR. The table records around 63,000 clones, 70% to 90% of them present only once. The sequences come from peripheral blood, collected from a patient treated with photon-based radiotherapy. All receptors come from a man aged 40-55 years with gastric cancer.

This rearrangement joins TRBV2 to TRBJ2-7; 9 bases agree with TRBD1. The germline CDR1 and CDR2 sequences are SNHLY and FYNNEI. The V gene end was trimmed by 8 bases and the J gene end by 1 base; junction bases not matched to a gene: 6. The CDR3 is 14 residues long. The CDR3 sequence is CASDAGQGSYEQYF. The CDR3 DNA is TGTGCCAGCGACGCGGGACAGGGATCCTACGAGCAGTACTTC.

The rearrangement uses TRBV7-2 and TRBJ1-5; D not resolved. The V gene's germline CDR1 is SGHTA and CDR2 FQGNSA. V was cut by 5 bases and J by 1 base, with 6 bases left in between. CDR3 size: 13 residues. Written as DNA, the CDR3 is TGTGCCAGCAGCAGTGAAAGCAATCAGCCCCAGCATTTT. Its translation is CASSSESNQPQHF.

V gene TRBV7-2 combines with J gene TRBJ1-2; maybe TRBD1 (6 bases). Trimming stripped 3 bases from V and 3 bases from J, with 8 bases between. The CDR3 extends over 13 amino acids. CDR1 and CDR2 (germline): SGHTA, FQGNSA. The CDR3 DNA reads TGTGCCAGCAGCTTCCGACAGGACTATGGCTACACCTTC. Its protein product is CASSFRQDYGYTF. Combining the CDR3 with reference TRBV7-2 and TRBJ1-2 gives the whole variable domain GAGVSQSPSNKVTEKGKDVELRCDPISGHTALYWYRQSLGQGLEFLIYFQGNSAPDKSGLPSDRFSAERTGGSVSTLTIQRTQQEDSAVYLCASSFRQDYGYTFGSGTRLTVV.

The genes are TRBV19 and TRBJ2-4; possibly TRBD2 for D (5 bases). V dropped 3 bases and J dropped 6 bases, with 12 bases sitting between them. The germline V gene has CDR1 LNHDA and CDR2 SQIVND (reference sequence). The CDR3 is made up of 14 amino acids. The CDR3 DNA sequence: TGTGCCAGTAGTATCGGCCGGGATAGAAACATTCAGTACTTC. It codes for CASSIGRDRNIQYF.

The V gene is TRBV7-2, the J gene TRBJ1-2; D is possibly TRBD1 (6 bases). Per germline, CDR1 SGHTA and CDR2 FQGNSA. This CDR3 comprises 18 residues. V lost 0 bases and J 8 bases, leaving 25 bases between the germline ends. The CDR3 spells CASSLAPAPGQSAGGYTF. The CDR3, as DNA: TGTGCCAGCAGCTTAGCGCCCGCTCCAGGACAGTCCGCGGGGGGCTACACCTTC.

This clone has a handful of counts. The chain has TRBV4-2 and TRBJ2-3; the D is unclear. V was pared by 2 bases and J by 2 bases, with 14 bases between. This CDR3 has 16 residues. Germline V gives CDR1 LGHNA, CDR2 YNFKEQ. DNA for the CDR3: TGTGCCAGCAGCCAAAACCCACCCCCCTCCACAGATACGCAGTATTTT. This encodes CASSQNPPPSTDTQYF.

This clone appeared once. The V and J genes are TRBV2 and TRBJ2-7, with D tentatively TRBD1 (5 bases). The CDR3 sequence is 11 residues long. From germline, CDR1 is SNHLY and CDR2 FYNNEI. The V end lost 6 bases, the J end lost 12 bases, and 15 bases lay between the germline ends. The CDR3 DNA reads as TGTGCCAGCAGCTCAGGGCCCACGGGGTACTTC. This codes for CASSSGPTGYF.

This clone was seen only once. The chain recombines TRBV7-6 with TRBJ2-1; a possible D gene is TRBD2 (5 bases). The CDR3 length is 14 residues. The germline CDR1 and CDR2 sequences are SGHVS and FNYEAQ. Trimming pared 5 bases from V and 8 bases from J, leaving 16 bases between. CDR3 in DNA: TGTGCCAGCAGCCGAGACGGGGTTAACGATGAGCAGTTCTTC. Encoded protein: CASSRDGVNDEQFF.

The chain couples TRBV11-2 to TRBJ2-7; 13 positions match TRBD2. CDR3 size: 15 residues. Losses at the gene ends were 6 bases for V and 3 bases for J; bases not matched to a gene: 5. Germline CDR1 and CDR2: SGHAT and FQNNGV. CDR3 region: CASRRTSGSRYEQYF. The CDR3, as DNA: TGTGCCAGCAGACGGACTAGCGGGAGCCGCTACGAGCAGTACTTC.

This chain joins TRBV5-5 and TRBJ2-1; weak D call: TRBD2 (6 bases). CDR3 length: 11 amino acids. Trimming left V 10 bases short and J 3 bases short, with 8 bases between. Germline lookup yields CDR1 SGHKS and CDR2 YYEKEE (reference sequence). The CDR3 loop is CAGGGYNEQFF. In DNA, the CDR3 is TGTGCCGGGGGAGGCTACAATGAGCAGTTCTTC.

This clone was observed once. This chain uses TRBV27 with TRBJ2-1, with 7 bases identical to TRBD1. This CDR3 has 16 amino acids. With 5 bases clipped from V and 4 bases from J, the junction kept 11 bases outside the gene matches. Looked up from germline, CDR1 is MNHEY and CDR2 is SMNVEV (reference sequence). The CDR3 region is CASSLRPDRAYNEQFF. The CDR3 nucleotides read TGTGCCAGCAGTCTCCGCCCCGACAGGGCTTACAATGAGCAGTTCTTC.

About this clone: The junction does not match germline at one end; this may be a read error. The chain has TRBV7-7 and TRBJ2-5; D may correspond to TRBD1 or TRBD2 (7 bases each). There are 15 residues in the CDR3. CDR1 SSHAT and CDR2 FNYEAQ come from the germline V gene (reference sequence). DNA of the CDR3: TGTGCTAGCAGCTTAGGACTAGGGGGCCTGGAGACCCAGTACTTC. Encoded protein: CASSLGLGGLETQYF.

V and J are TRBV6-4 and TRBJ2-1, with TRBD1 matching 8 bases. The junction had 10 bases not matched to a gene; V was cut back by 5 bases and J by 7 bases. CDR3 length: 15 residues. CDR1 and CDR2 (germline): MRHNA, SNTAGT. This chain's CDR3 is CASSMGRQGANEQFF. CDR3 in DNA: TGTGCCAGCAGTATGGGGAGGCAGGGGGCGAATGAGCAGTTCTTC.

The rearrangement joins TRBV6-4 to TRBJ1-1; a possible D gene is TRBD1 (5 bases). The germline V gene encodes CDR1 MRHNA and CDR2 SNTAGT. This CDR3 contains 13 residues. V lost 6 bases to trimming and J lost 5 bases, with 13 bases between them. CDR3 nucleotide sequence: TGTGCCAGCAGCATAGAGCAGGGAACTGAAGCTTTCTTT. Its translation: CASSIEQGTEAFF.

The CDR3 spells CASSTWGTGGRYEQYF. CDR3 DNA sequence: TGTGCCAGCAGCACTTGGGGGACAGGGGGCAGGTACGAGCAGTACTTC. J is TRBJ2-7 and V is TRBV5-6; 12 nucleotides line up with TRBD1. Trimming removed 4 bases from V and 4 bases from J; junction bases left unmatched: 9. In germline, CDR1 is SGHDT, CDR2 YYEEEE. The CDR3 consists of 16 residues.

This clone was picked up many times. The rearrangement joins TRBV4-1 to TRBJ1-1; a weak D match, TRBD1 (5 bases). Trimming took off 0 bases at V and 10 bases at J, with 15 bases between the two ends. Germline loops: CDR1 MGHRA, CDR2 YSYEKL. The CDR3 is 14 residues long. The CDR3 coding sequence is TGCGCCAGCAGCCAAGAATACTCCGGGACCGGAGCTTTCTTT. Its translation is CASSQEYSGTGAFF.

The chain carries TRBV30 and TRBJ2-1; no clear D gene. The V gene lost 4 bases and the J gene lost 0 bases, with 7 bases spanning the gap. The CDR3 has 13 residues. In germline, CDR1 is GTSNPN, CDR2 SVGIG (reference sequence). Written as DNA, the CDR3 is TGTGCCTGGACTCCCAGCTCCTACAATGAGCAGTTCTTC. Translated, it gives CAWTPSSYNEQFF.

The chain carries TRBV30 and TRBJ1-2; D unresolved. Germline CDR1 reads GTSNPN; CDR2 reads SVGIG (reference sequence). CDR3 length equals 12 residues. V was cut by 5 bases and J by 8 bases, with 15 bases left in between. The CDR3 DNA reads as TGTGCCTGGGGCTCGAGATTTGGGGGCTACACCTTC. Its protein product is CAWGSRFGGYTF.

This sequence joins TRBV29-1 and TRBJ1-1; D is ambiguous. This CDR3 is 16 amino acids long. Germline values: CDR1 SQVTM, CDR2 ANQGSEA. V was trimmed by 6 bases and J by 1 base, leaving 21 bases between them. CDR3 nucleotides: TGCAGCGTCGCCAGAAGGTATGGCCGACAGAACACTGAAGCTTTCTTT. It codes for CSVARRYGRQNTEAFF.

This clone ranks as medium-sized. The chain combines TRBV7-3 with TRBJ2-7; tentatively, D is TRBD1 or TRBD2 (5 bases each). V dropped 5 bases and J dropped 3 bases, with 14 bases sitting between them. CDR1 is SGHTA, CDR2 FQGTGA, per germline. CDR3 length equals 14 residues. Here the CDR3 reads CASSPTGGGYEQYF. CDR3 DNA sequence: TGTGCCAGCAGCCCTACAGGTGGGGGCTACGAGCAGTACTTC.

V gene TRBV9 combines with J gene TRBJ1-1, with 8 positions matching TRBD1. Germline V lookup: CDR1 SGDLS, CDR2 YYNGEE. With V trimmed by 2 bases and J by 5 bases, 5 bases remained unmatched. The CDR3 is 14 amino acids. The CDR3 loop reads CASSVGQGGTEAFF. In DNA, the CDR3 is TGTGCCAGCAGCGTCGGACAGGGAGGGACTGAAGCTTTCTTT.

A few counts support this clone. The chain recombines TRBV7-3 with TRBJ1-1; D call uncertain. CDR1 is SGHTA and CDR2 is FQGTGA in the germline V gene. The CDR3 consists of 13 residues. Between the trimmed V and J ends, which lost 2 bases and 3 bases, there was a span of 7 bases. The CDR3 sequence is CASSLDGDTEAFF. Here the CDR3 DNA reads TGTGCCAGCAGCTTAGATGGAGACACTGAAGCTTTCTTT.

The CDR3 sequence is CASSRAQSSYNSPLHF. The DNA for the CDR3 is TGTGCCAGCAGTCGGGCCCAGAGCTCCTATAATTCACCCCTCCACTTT. The J gene is TRBJ1-6, the V gene TRBV13, with D hard to call. V was shortened by 6 bases and J by 0 bases, with 12 bases between the two germline ends. CDR1 and CDR2 from the germline V gene are PRHDT and FYEKMQ (reference sequence). The CDR3 length is 16 residues.

The chain has TRBV7-3 and TRBJ2-7, with TRBD2 matching 8 bases. Trimming at V came to 2 bases and at J to 0 bases, leaving 3 bases not matched to a gene. The length of the CDR3 is 15 residues. Per germline, CDR1 SGHTA and CDR2 FQGTGA. The CDR3 nucleotides read TGTGCCAGCAGCTTAGCGGGGGGCCGCTCCTACGAGCAGTACTTC. It codes for CASSLAGGRSYEQYF.

V usage is TRBV7-9 and J usage is TRBJ1-5, with D possibly being TRBD1 (5 bases). V lost 5 bases and J 3 bases, leaving 17 bases between the germline ends. Germline V gives CDR1 SEHNR, CDR2 FQNEAQ (reference sequence). The CDR3 sequence is 16 residues long. CDR3: CASSPSGRGTNQPQHF. DNA for the CDR3: TGTGCCAGCAGCCCCTCGGGTAGGGGTACCAATCAGCCCCAGCATTTT.

The V call is TRBV7-3, the J call TRBJ2-3, with 12 bases identical to TRBD2. CDR1 and CDR2 from the germline V gene are SGHTA and FQGTGA. CDR3 size: 17 residues. V lost 4 bases to trimming and J lost 5 bases; unmatched junction nucleotides: 10. CDR3 in DNA: TGTGCCAGCAGCTCCTACCCGGGACTAGCGGGTGGAGATACGCAGTATTTT. Its protein is CASSSYPGLAGGDTQYF.